Listed here is a single T cell receptor beta chain. Its specific antigen is unknown. Base quality data are lacking; no much larger clone is found one base away. Using the deep immunoSEQ assay, TCR CDR3 regions were amplified from genomic DNA by multiplex PCR. Extracted genomic DNA from each cell subset was spread evenly across all wells of several immunoSEQ 96-well plates, with each plate serving as a replicate. For sorted subsets, approximately 190 ng genomic DNA, equal to 25,000 to 35,000 T cell genomes, was loaded into each replicate PCR. The purified libraries were quantified using a Qubit 3.0 fluorometer, sized with a Bioanalyzer 2100, and then quantified again using the KAPA Library Quantification kit. A separate single-read 150-cycle Illumina NextSeq 550 flow cell was used to sequence each immunoSEQ 96-well plate. Under the source paper's analysis protocol: Because the immunoSEQ output held only junctional sequences and lacked quality scores, the filtering could not match the filtering applied to full-length reads. Sequences were annotated with PyIR, a Python wrapper for IgBLAST v1.9, using IMGT germline references to assign V/J genes and CDR3. Any read was removed if the V/J assignment was weak (E-value above 1e-6), the CDR3 was missing, or the read contained stop codons, out-of-frame junctions, or ambiguous translated residues. V3J clonotypes were defined as sequences sharing the same inferred V gene, J gene, and CDR3 amino acid sequence. To compute the percentage overlap between repertoires, the number of shared unique clonotypes was divided by the size of the smaller repertoire. RTK rarefaction, the Chao1 estimator, and Recon v2.1 estimates of unobserved clonotypes were used to assess repertoire richness. Generation probabilities were computed with OLGA for all TCRbeta clonotypes obtained by the gDNA method from several donors. TCRdb carries this immuneACCESS record with in-frame sequences only. Its versions omit some clonotypes, under half of them owing to an unresolved V gene in the studies checked, with the rest unexplained. The D gene and trimming were derived from the DNA, and the V and J assignments and clone size from that table. The sample includes some 2.1 million clones, with roughly 94% observed a single time. The ten largest clones take up roughly 1.1% of the sample.

For the CD8 naive samples, CD45RO-negative cells were positively selected for CCR7, yielding a CD45RA+CCR7+ population from which TemRA cells were excluded. Donors were healthy HIV-negative adults with no recently reported acute infections or vaccinations. Every donor was a Caucasian adult residing in Nashville, Tennessee, USA. After blood collection by leukapheresis, PBMCs were isolated using Ficoll-Histopaque density gradient centrifugation and then cryopreserved in the vapor phase of liquid nitrogen. Purity and quantity of every magnetically sorted T cell population were checked by analytical flow cytometry. Genomic DNA was isolated from each sorted fraction and quantified by UV absorbance on a Nanodrop 2000c. These data come from a study of shared clonotypes between healthy human individuals (dated by TCRdb to the early 2020s). Regarding the study in general: Two women and a few men aged 18 to 49 years were included in the cohort. Per donor, three plates each were used for CD4 naive and CD4 memory, two for CD8 naive, and one for CD8 memory. To estimate repertoire size and how much clonotype sharing occurs between individuals, the study deeply sequenced the blood TCR repertoires of five or six healthy adults. To increase sequencing depth and limit assay-specific biases, TCR repertoire library preparation and sequencing were carried out by different laboratories using diverse techniques. Between about 0.9 and 8.9 billion PBMCs per donor were obtained by leukapheresis.

Results the study describes overall, beyond this receptor: Naive subsets generally had larger estimated clonotype richness than memory subsets did. Because the study included only a small number of donors, the genetic and exposure-history diversity represented was limited. Higher generation probabilities were observed for clonotypes shared by all four sorted-subset donors than for non-shared clonotypes. Sampling was restricted to blood, and TCR repertoires in tissue are likely to differ from TCR repertoires in blood. Rarefaction of sorted-subset datasets indicated incomplete sequencing despite the large sequencing depth. Pairwise subsampling indicated that sequencing depth was expected to affect the degree of clonotype sharing among donors. Across a handful of donors, 5% to 6% of naive CD4, 3.5% of naive CD8, under 2.5% of memory CD4, and approximately 0.4% of memory CD8 clonotypes were shared.

According to the germline V gene, CDR1 reads SGHNT and CDR2 reads YENEEA. The CDR3 runs 18 amino acids, cysteine and phenylalanine included. Of all the DNA, just the CDR3 is kept, 54 bases in frame from base 1. V is trimmed back by 5 bases and J by 0 bases, and the junction contains 9 bases that no gene match accounts for. The source of this sequence is a man younger than 35 in good health. Rearrangement joined TRBV11-3 to TRBJ2-1; 11 bases in the middle match TRBD2. The sample was naive CD8+ T cells sorted from blood. The sample's cell subset or site, from its label and the paper: CD45RA+CCR7+. In nucleotide form, the sequence is TGTGCCAGCAGCCCCCGGACTAGCGGGTGGAGCTCCTACAATGAGCAGTTCTTC. Translated, it gives CASSPRTSGWSSYNEQFF. Extended through the reference TRBV11-3 and TRBJ2-1 proteins, this CDR3 yields the full variable domain: EAGVVQSPRYKIIEKKQPVAFWCNPISGHNTLYWYLQNLGQGPELLIRYENEEAVDDSQLPKDRFSAERLKGVDSTLKIQPAELGDSAVYLCASSPRTSGWSSYNEQFFGPGTRLTVL.